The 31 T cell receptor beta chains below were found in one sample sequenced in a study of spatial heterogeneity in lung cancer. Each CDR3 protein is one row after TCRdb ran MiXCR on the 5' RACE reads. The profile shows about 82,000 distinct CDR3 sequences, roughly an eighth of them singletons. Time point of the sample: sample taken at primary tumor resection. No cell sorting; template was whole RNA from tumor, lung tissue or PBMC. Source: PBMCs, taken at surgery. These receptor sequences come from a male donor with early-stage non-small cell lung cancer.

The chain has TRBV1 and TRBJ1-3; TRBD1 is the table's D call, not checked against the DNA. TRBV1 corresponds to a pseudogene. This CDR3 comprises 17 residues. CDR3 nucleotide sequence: TGCACCAGCAGCCAAGATGACAGGGACTCATCTGGAAACACCATATATTTT. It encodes CTSSQDDRDSSGNTIYF.

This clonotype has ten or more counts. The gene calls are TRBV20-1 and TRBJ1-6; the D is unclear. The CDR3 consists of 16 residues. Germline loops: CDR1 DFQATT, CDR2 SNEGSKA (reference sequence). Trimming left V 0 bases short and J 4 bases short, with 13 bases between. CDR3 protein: CSARDGSWRYNSPLHF. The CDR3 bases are TGCAGTGCTAGAGATGGGAGTTGGCGTTATAATTCACCCCTCCACTTT.

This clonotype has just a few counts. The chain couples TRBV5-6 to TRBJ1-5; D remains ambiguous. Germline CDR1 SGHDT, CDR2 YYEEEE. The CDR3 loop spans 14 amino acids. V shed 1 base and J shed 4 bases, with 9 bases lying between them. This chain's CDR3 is CASSLRPLNQPQHF. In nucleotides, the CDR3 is TGTGCCAGCAGCTTGCGCCCATTAAATCAGCCCCAGCATTTT.

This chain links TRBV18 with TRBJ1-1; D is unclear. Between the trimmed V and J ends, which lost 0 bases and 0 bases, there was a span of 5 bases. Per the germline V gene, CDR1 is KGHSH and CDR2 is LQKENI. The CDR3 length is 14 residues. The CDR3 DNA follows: TGTGCCAGCTCACCACCGAGTATGAACACTGAAGCTTTCTTT. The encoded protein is CASSPPSMNTEAFF.

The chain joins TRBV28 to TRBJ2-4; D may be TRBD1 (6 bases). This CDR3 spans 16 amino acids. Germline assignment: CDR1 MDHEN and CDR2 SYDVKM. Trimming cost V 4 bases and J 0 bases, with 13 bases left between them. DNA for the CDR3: TGTGCCAGCAGTTCGACAGGTCCAGAAGCCAAAAACATTCAGTACTTC. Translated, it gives CASSSTGPEAKNIQYF.

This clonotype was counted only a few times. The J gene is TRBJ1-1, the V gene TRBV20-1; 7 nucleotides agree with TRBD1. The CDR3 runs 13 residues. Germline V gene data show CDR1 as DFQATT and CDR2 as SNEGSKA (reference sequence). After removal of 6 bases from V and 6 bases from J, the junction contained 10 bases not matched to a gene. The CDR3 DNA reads TGCAGTGCCGCGACAGGGTTAGGGCCTGAAGCTTTCTTT. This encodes CSAATGLGPEAFF.

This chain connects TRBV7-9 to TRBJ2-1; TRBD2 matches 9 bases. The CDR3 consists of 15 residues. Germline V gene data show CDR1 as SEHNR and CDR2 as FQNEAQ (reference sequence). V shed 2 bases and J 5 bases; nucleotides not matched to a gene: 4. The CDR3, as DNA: TGTGCCAGCAGCTTAATAGGCGGGGGGGACAATGAGCAGTTCTTC. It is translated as CASSLIGGGDNEQFF.

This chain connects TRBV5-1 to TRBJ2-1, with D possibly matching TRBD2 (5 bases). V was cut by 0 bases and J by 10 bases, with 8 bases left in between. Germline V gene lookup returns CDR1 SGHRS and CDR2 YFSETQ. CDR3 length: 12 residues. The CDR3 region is CASSLARGEQFF. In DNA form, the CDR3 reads TGCGCCAGCAGCTTGGCCCGCGGGGAGCAGTTCTTC.

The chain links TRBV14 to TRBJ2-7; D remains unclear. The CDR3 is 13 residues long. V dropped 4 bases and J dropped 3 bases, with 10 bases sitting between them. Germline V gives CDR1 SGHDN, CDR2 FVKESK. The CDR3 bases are TGTGCCAGCAGCCCCGGACCGGGCTACGAGCAGTACTTC. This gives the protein CASSPGPGYEQYF.

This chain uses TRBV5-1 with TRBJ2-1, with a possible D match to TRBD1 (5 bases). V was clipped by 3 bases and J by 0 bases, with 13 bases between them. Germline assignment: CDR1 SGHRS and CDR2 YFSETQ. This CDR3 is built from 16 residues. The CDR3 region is CASSSQGDSSYNEQFF. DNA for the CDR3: TGCGCCAGCAGCTCACAAGGGGATAGCTCCTACAATGAGCAGTTCTTC.

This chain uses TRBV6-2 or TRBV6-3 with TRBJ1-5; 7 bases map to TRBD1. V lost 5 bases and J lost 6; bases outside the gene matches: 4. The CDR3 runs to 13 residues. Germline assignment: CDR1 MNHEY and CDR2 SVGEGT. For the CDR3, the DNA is TGTGCCAGCAGTACTCAGGGGGGTCAGCCCCAGCATTTT. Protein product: CASSTQGGQPQHF.

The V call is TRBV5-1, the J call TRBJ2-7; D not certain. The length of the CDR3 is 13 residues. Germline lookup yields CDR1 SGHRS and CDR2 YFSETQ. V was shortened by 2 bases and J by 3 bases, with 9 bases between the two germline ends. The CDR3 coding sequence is TGCGCCAGCAGCTTAGGCAGCGTCTACGAGCAGTACTTC. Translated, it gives CASSLGSVYEQYF. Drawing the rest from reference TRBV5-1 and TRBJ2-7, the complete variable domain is KAGVTQTPRYLIKTRGQQVTLSCSPISGHRSVSWYQQTPGQGLQFLFEYFSETQRNKGNFPGRFSGRQFSNSRSEMNVSTLELGDSALYLCASSLGSVYEQYFGPGTRLTVT.

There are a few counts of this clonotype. In DNA, the CDR3 is TGTGCCAGCAGTGTAGGTTTTGGAGAGTGGGAGCTGTTTTTT. Translation: CASSVGFGEWELFF. The chain carries TRBV5-6 and TRBJ2-2, with no clear D. V lost 5 bases and J 9 bases, leaving 17 bases between the germline ends. In germline, CDR1 is SGHDT, CDR2 YYEEEE. The CDR3 is 14 residues long.

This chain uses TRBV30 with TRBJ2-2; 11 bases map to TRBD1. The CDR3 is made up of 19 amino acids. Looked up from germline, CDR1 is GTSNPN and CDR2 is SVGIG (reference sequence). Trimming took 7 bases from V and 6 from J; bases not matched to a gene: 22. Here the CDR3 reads CASRAGRLPGQGGAGELFF. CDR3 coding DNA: TGTGCCTCACGCGCAGGCCGTCTCCCGGGACAGGGGGGCGCCGGGGAGCTGTTTTTT.

In DNA form, the CDR3 reads TGTGCCAGCAGTCCTACAGGGTGGAGGGGGACTGAAGCTTTCTTT. Amino acids: CASSPTGWRGTEAFF. The V gene is TRBV6-2 or TRBV6-3, the J gene TRBJ1-1; the D gene is possibly TRBD1 (6 bases). V lost 5 bases, J lost 5 bases, and 18 bases lay in between. Germline V gene sequence: CDR1 MNHEY, CDR2 SVGEGT. The CDR3 totals 15 residues.

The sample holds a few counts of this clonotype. The CDR3 region is CASSLHAGTGTEAFF. The CDR3 coding sequence is TGTGCCAGCAGCTTACACGCAGGGACTGGCACTGAAGCTTTCTTT. The chain employs TRBV11-1 and TRBJ1-1; D might be TRBD1 (5 bases). Trimming removed 2 bases at V and 4 bases at J, with 14 bases between. This CDR3 has 15 amino acids. Germline CDR1 and CDR2: SGHAT and FQDESV (reference sequence).

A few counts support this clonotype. In nucleotides, the CDR3 is TGTGCCAGCAGCCAAGTACCAGGGGCTGGAAACACCATATATTTT. This translates into CASSQVPGAGNTIYF. This sequence joins TRBV3-1 and TRBJ1-3, with a weak D call TRBD1 (6 bases). The CDR3 has 15 amino acids. With 1 base removed from V and 2 bases from J, the gap between germline ends came to 9 bases. CDR1 and CDR2 from the germline V gene are LGHDT and YNNKEL (reference sequence).

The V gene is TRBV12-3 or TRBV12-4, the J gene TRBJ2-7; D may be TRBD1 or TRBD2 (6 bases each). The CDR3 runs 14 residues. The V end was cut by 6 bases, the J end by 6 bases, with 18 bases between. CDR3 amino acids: CASRPGGRMGEQYF. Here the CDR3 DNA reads TGTGCCAGCAGACCTGGGGGGCGAATGGGCGAGCAGTACTTC.

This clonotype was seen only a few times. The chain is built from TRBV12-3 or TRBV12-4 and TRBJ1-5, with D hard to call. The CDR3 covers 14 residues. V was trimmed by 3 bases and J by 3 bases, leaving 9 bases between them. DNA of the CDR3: TGTGCCAGCAGTTTCGGGCAGGCCAATCAGCCCCAGCATTTT. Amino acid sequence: CASSFGQANQPQHF.

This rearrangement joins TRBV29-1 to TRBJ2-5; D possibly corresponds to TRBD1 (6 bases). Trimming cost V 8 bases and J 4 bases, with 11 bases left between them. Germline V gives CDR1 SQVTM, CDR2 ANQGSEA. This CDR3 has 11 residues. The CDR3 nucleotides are TGCAGCTTCAGGGGATTAGAGACCCAGTACTTC. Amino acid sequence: CSFRGLETQYF.

The chain's CDR3 is CASSWMTGGLDEQYF. The CDR3 DNA reads as TGCGCCAGCAGCTGGATGACAGGGGGCCTCGACGAGCAGTACTTC. The chain is built from TRBV5-1 and TRBJ2-7; 10 nucleotides agree with TRBD1. V gave up 3 bases and J gave up 5 bases; unmatched junction bases: 8. Germline CDR1 is SGHRS and CDR2 is YFSETQ. The CDR3 spans 15 residues.

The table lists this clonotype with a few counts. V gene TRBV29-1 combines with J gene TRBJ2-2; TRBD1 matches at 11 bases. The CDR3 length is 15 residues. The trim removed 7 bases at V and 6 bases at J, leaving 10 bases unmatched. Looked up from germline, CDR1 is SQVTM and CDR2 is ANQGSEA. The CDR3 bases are TGCAGCGGAAAAGGGGGACAGGGGGGCGCCGGGGAGCTGTTTTTT. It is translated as CSGKGGQGGAGELFF.

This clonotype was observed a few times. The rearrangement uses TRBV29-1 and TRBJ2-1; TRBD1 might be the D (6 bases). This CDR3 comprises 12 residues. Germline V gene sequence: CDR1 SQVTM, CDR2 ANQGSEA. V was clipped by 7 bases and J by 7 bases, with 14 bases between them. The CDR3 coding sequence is TGCAGCGCGGGACACCTAGGGAATGAGCAGTTCTTC. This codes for CSAGHLGNEQFF.

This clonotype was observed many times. In DNA form, the CDR3 reads TGCAGTGCTAAAACGACAGGTGGAAACACCATATATTTT. It yields the protein CSAKTTGGNTIYF. The chain is built from TRBV20-1 and TRBJ1-3, with D perhaps TRBD1 (6 bases). This CDR3 is 13 amino acids long. Germline loops: CDR1 DFQATT, CDR2 SNEGSKA (reference sequence). Trimming pared 4 bases from V and 3 bases from J, leaving 10 bases between.

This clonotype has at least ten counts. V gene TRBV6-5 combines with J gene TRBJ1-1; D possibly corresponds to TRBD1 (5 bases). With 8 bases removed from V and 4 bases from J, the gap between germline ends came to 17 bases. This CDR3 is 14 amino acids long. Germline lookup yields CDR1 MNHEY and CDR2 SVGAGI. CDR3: CASRPLRQPTEAFF. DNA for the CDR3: TGTGCCAGCCGACCCTTAAGACAGCCCACTGAAGCTTTCTTT.

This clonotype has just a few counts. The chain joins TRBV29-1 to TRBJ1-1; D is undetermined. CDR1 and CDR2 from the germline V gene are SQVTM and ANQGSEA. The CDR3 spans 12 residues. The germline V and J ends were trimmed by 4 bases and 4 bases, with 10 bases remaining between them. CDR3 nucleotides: TGCAGCGTTGTACGGTCGGGCACTGAAGCTTTCTTT. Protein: CSVVRSGTEAFF.

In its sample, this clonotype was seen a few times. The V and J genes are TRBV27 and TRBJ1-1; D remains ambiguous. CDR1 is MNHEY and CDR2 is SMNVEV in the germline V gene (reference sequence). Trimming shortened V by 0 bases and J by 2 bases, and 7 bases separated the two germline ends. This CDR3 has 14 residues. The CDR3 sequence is CASSLSEGNTEAFF. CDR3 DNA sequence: TGTGCCAGCAGTTTATCAGAGGGAAACACTGAAGCTTTCTTT.

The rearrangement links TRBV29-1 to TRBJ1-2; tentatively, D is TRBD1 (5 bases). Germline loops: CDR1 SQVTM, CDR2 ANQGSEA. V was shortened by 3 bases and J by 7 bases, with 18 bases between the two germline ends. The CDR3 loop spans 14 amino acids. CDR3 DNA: TGCAGCGTTGAGCGGCAGGGTGGATGGAGTGGCTACACCTTC. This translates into CSVERQGGWSGYTF.

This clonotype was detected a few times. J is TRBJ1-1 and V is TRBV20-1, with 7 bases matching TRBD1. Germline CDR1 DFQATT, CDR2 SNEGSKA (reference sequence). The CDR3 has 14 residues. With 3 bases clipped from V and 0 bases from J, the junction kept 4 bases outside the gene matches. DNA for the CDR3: TGCAGTGCTAGTGTCAGGGGGATGAACACTGAAGCTTTCTTT. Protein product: CSASVRGMNTEAFF.

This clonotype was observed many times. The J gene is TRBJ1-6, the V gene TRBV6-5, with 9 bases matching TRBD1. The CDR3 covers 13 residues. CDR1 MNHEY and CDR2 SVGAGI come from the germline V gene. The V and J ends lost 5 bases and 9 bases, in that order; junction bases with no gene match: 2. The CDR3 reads CASSRTGVSPLHF. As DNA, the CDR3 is TGTGCCAGCAGTCGGACAGGGGTTTCACCCCTCCACTTT.

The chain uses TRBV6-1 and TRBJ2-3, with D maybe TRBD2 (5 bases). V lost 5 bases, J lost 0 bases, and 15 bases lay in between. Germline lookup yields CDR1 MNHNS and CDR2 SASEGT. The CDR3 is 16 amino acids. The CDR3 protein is CASSNGPGGSTDTQYF. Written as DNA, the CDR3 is TGTGCCAGCAGTAACGGGCCTGGAGGAAGCACAGATACGCAGTATTTT.